Following are 25 T cell receptor beta chains from one sample sequenced in a study of blood T cell repertoires in COVID-19. TCRdb's table, derived via immunoSEQ multiplex PCR, lists solely in-frame clones and lacks some. The table has about 220,000 clones, roughly 80% seen once. The sequenced sample consisted of peripheral blood. The source of these receptors is a woman in her fifties or sixties who had recovered from COVID-19.

A few counts support this clone. This sequence joins TRBV7-3 and TRBJ1-1; the match to TRBD1 covers 9 bases. The CDR3 is 17 amino acids. V trimming: 4 bases; J trimming: 1 base; junction bases outside the gene matches: 10. CDR1 is SGHTA, CDR2 FQGTGA, per germline. Here the CDR3 reads CASSSYPGTGRNTEAFF. In DNA form, the CDR3 reads TGTGCCAGCAGCTCGTATCCCGGGACAGGGAGGAACACTGAAGCTTTCTTT. The whole variable domain, filled in from reference TRBV7-3 and TRBJ1-1, reads GAGVSQTPSNKVTEKGKYVELRCDPISGHTALYWYRQSLGQGPEFLIYFQGTGAADDSGLPNDRFFAVRPEGSVSTLKIQRTERGDSAVYLCASSSYPGTGRNTEAFFGQGTRLTVV.

Only one count was recorded for this clone. The V and J genes are TRBV10-2 and TRBJ2-1; 10 bases are shared with TRBD1. The germline V gene has CDR1 WSHSY and CDR2 SAAADI. V lost 6 bases to trimming and J lost 7 bases; unmatched junction nucleotides: 12. This CDR3 spans 16 amino acids. The CDR3 loop reads CASRLTTGGIGNEQFF. CDR3 bases: TGCGCCAGCAGACTCACGACAGGGGGCATTGGAAATGAGCAGTTCTTC.

V usage is TRBV5-5 and J usage is TRBJ2-1; 7 nucleotides match TRBD2. J was trimmed by 10 bases and V by 4 bases; bases with no gene match: 11. The CDR3 loop spans 14 amino acids. Germline-derived CDR1 and CDR2 are SGHKS and YYEKEE (reference sequence). The CDR3 region is CASSQPGRGPEQFF. CDR3 nucleotides: TGTGCCAGCAGCCAACCTGGGAGGGGACCGGAGCAGTTCTTC.

This clone has a single count. The rearrangement links TRBV4-2 to TRBJ2-3, with TRBD2 matching over 8 bases. Germline V gene data show CDR1 as LGHNA and CDR2 as YNFKEQ. With 0 bases clipped from V and 5 bases from J, the junction kept 7 bases outside the gene matches. CDR3 length: 16 amino acids. CDR3: CASSQDGSGGLDTQYF. CDR3 bases: TGTGCCAGCAGCCAAGATGGTTCGGGGGGGCTAGATACGCAGTATTTT.

V gene TRBV2 combines with J gene TRBJ2-3; no clear D gene. The V and J ends lost 5 bases and 5 bases respectively, with 8 bases between them. The CDR3 is 12 residues long. From germline, CDR1 is SNHLY and CDR2 FYNNEI. DNA for the CDR3: TGTGCCAGCAGTCGCTCAGTAGATACGCAGTATTTT. It codes for CASSRSVDTQYF.

The chain recombines TRBV7-3 with TRBJ2-1; D unclear. In germline, CDR1 is SGHTA, CDR2 FQGTGA. The CDR3 loop spans 16 amino acids. Trimming removed 2 bases at V and 5 bases at J, with 16 bases between. The CDR3 DNA sequence: TGTGCCAGCAGCTTAGGGCCGTACCCACAAAACAATGAGCAGTTCTTC. Its translation is CASSLGPYPQNNEQFF.

The chain carries TRBV5-4 and TRBJ2-3; possible D gene TRBD2, 6 bases. Germline lookup yields CDR1 SGHNT and CDR2 YYREEE (reference sequence). V gave up 5 bases and J gave up 3 bases, with 16 bases separating them. The CDR3 extends over 15 amino acids. The CDR3, as DNA: TGTGCCAGCAGACCTGGCGGGGAGGTGACAGATACGCAGTATTTT. This gives the protein CASRPGGEVTDTQYF. The full variable domain, completed using reference TRBV5-4 and TRBJ2-3, is ETGVTQSPTHLIKTRGQQVTLRCSSQSGHNTVSWYQQALGQGPQFIFQYYREEENGRGNFPPRFSGLQFPNYSSELNVNALELDDSALYLCASRPGGEVTDTQYFGPGTRLTVL.

The rearrangement uses TRBV15 and TRBJ1-2; TRBD1 might be the D (5 bases). CDR3 length: 13 residues. Germline V gene lookup returns CDR1 LNHNV and CDR2 YYDKDF (reference sequence). Between the trimmed V and J ends, which lost 3 bases and 6 bases, there was a span of 11 bases. CDR3 residues: CATSRGQGDGYTF. The CDR3, as DNA: TGTGCCACCAGCAGGGGTCAAGGGGATGGCTACACCTTC. The full variable domain, rest sourced from reference TRBV15 and TRBJ1-2, is DAMVIQNPRYQVTQFGKPVTLSCSQTLNHNVMYWYQQKSSQAPKLLFHYYDKDFNNEADTPDNFQSRRPNTSFCFLDIRSPGLGDTAMYLCATSRGQGDGYTFGSGTRLTVV.

In regard to this clone: The sample has other DNA sequences that encode this CDR3 too. V usage is TRBV25-1 and J usage is TRBJ1-4; D is uncertain. V was pared by 2 bases and J by 8 bases, with 12 bases between. Germline loops: CDR1 MGHDK, CDR2 SYGVNS. This CDR3 is built from 14 residues. CDR3 sequence: CASSEAGSGEKLFF. For the CDR3, the DNA is TGTGCCAGCAGTGAAGCCGGGTCCGGGGAAAAACTGTTTTTT. The whole variable domain, filled in from reference TRBV25-1 and TRBJ1-4, reads EADIYQTPRYLVIGTGKKITLECSQTMGHDKMYWYQQDPGMELHLIHYSYGVNSTEKGDLSSESTVSRIRTEHFPLTLESARPSHTSQYLCASSEAGSGEKLFFGSGTQLSVL.

The chain carries TRBV18 and TRBJ1-1; 8 bases are a match to TRBD1. CDR3 length: 17 residues. V was clipped by 3 bases and J by 0 bases; unmatched bases: 9. In germline, CDR1 is KGHSH, CDR2 LQKENI. CDR3 region: CASSPDVGTGVNTEAFF. As DNA, the CDR3 is TGTGCCAGCTCACCGGATGTTGGGACAGGCGTGAACACTGAAGCTTTCTTT.

The CDR3 loop is CASSFRAGTSTDTQYF. CDR3 nucleotides: TGTGCCAGCAGCTTCCGGGCGGGGACTAGCACAGATACGCAGTATTTT. The V call is TRBV7-2, the J call TRBJ2-3; tentatively, D is TRBD2 (6 bases). V lost 3 bases, J lost 0 bases, and 13 bases lay in between. This CDR3 comprises 16 residues. Germline V CDR1 and CDR2: SGHTA, FQGNSA.

J is TRBJ2-1 and V is TRBV6-5; a weak D match, TRBD1 (5 bases). This CDR3 has 13 amino acids. Trimming cost V 2 bases and J 9 bases, with 11 bases left between them. From germline, CDR1 is MNHEY and CDR2 SVGAGI. CDR3 in DNA: TGTGCCAGCAGTTACACAGGAATCGGTGAGCAGTTCTTC. Its protein product is CASSYTGIGEQFF.

V and J are TRBV7-2 and TRBJ2-5, with D unresolved. V lost 4 bases and J 2 bases, leaving 11 bases between the germline ends. Germline V gene data show CDR1 as SGHTA and CDR2 as FQGNSA. The CDR3 sequence is 14 residues long. CDR3 amino acids: CASSSNPGQETQYF. Here the CDR3 DNA reads TGTGCCAGCAGCTCCAATCCCGGGCAAGAGACCCAGTACTTC. Combining the CDR3 with reference TRBV7-2 and TRBJ2-5 gives the whole variable domain GAGVSQSPSNKVTEKGKDVELRCDPISGHTALYWYRQSLGQGLEFLIYFQGNSAPDKSGLPSDRFSAERTGGSVSTLTIQRTQQEDSAVYLCASSSNPGQETQYFGPGTRLLVL.

The chain carries TRBV2 and TRBJ1-1; TRBD1 matches at 7 bases. From germline, CDR1 is SNHLY and CDR2 FYNNEI. V lost 5 bases to trimming and J lost 3 bases; unmatched junction nucleotides: 3. The CDR3 is 13 amino acids. The CDR3 spells CASSQGVDTEAFF. The CDR3 bases are TGTGCCAGCAGTCAGGGGGTGGACACTGAAGCTTTCTTT.

This clone was seen only a few times. One end of the junction varies from germline; a read error may be responsible. This chain uses TRBV30 with TRBJ1-2, with no clear D. There are 13 residues in the CDR3. Germline assignment: CDR1 GTSNPN and CDR2 SVGIG (reference sequence). The CDR3 here is CARRWQVGYGYTF. CDR3 bases: TGTGCCCGGAGATGGCAGGTGGGCTATGGCTACACCTTC.

The gene calls are TRBV29-1 and TRBJ1-4; D is uncertain. This CDR3 has 11 residues. With 8 bases removed from V and 4 bases from J, the gap between germline ends came to 8 bases. The germline CDR1 and CDR2 sequences are SQVTM and ANQGSEA. CDR3 nucleotides: TGCAGCATGACACATAATGAAAAACTGTTTTTT. Amino acid sequence: CSMTHNEKLFF.

The chain is built from TRBV7-9 and TRBJ2-3; TRBD2 is a possible D gene (6 bases). Deletions cut 3 bases from V and 4 bases from J, with 8 bases between. The germline gives CDR1 SEHNR, CDR2 FQNEAQ (reference sequence). The CDR3 sequence is 13 residues long. CDR3 amino acids: CASSFRGSDTQYF. DNA for the CDR3: TGTGCCAGCAGCTTCCGGGGGTCAGATACGCAGTATTTT.

Many counts were recorded for this clone. V and J are TRBV5-1 and TRBJ1-4, with 8 bases lining up with TRBD1. This CDR3 comprises 18 residues. V dropped 0 bases and J dropped 0; count of bases not matched to a gene: 7. CDR1 is SGHRS, CDR2 YFSETQ, per germline. As DNA, the CDR3 is TGCGCCAGCAGCTTGGGAAGACAGGGGATAACAACTAATGAAAAACTGTTTTTT. Translation gives CASSLGRQGITTNEKLFF.

V gene TRBV4-3 combines with J gene TRBJ2-7; 7 nucleotides line up with TRBD1. CDR3 length equals 18 residues. Germline trimming cut 0 bases from V and 0 bases from J; bases unmatched to any gene: 11. Germline assignment: CDR1 LGHNA and CDR2 YSLEER. In DNA, the CDR3 is TGCGCCAGCAGCCAAGAAGAACAGGGGCGATCAAGCTCCTACGAGCAGTACTTC. Its translation is CASSQEEQGRSSSYEQYF.

The rearrangement uses TRBV19 and TRBJ2-7, with D possibly matching TRBD2 (6 bases). Germline-derived CDR1 and CDR2 are LNHDA and SQIVND (reference sequence). The V end lost 3 bases, the J end lost 7 bases, and 13 bases lay between the germline ends. The CDR3 is 13 residues long. CDR3 nucleotide sequence: TGTGCCAGTAGTATTTACGGGGGAGAGGAGCAGTACTTC. Translated: CASSIYGGEEQYF.

V and J are TRBV5-6 and TRBJ2-5; D might be TRBD1 (5 bases). CDR3 length equals 15 residues. V was trimmed by 0 bases and J by 3 bases, leaving 12 bases between them. Germline CDR1 and CDR2: SGHDT and YYEEEE. This CDR3 reads CASSLVWGDKETQYF. CDR3 nucleotides: TGTGCCAGCAGCTTGGTTTGGGGCGACAAAGAGACCCAGTACTTC.

V usage is TRBV29-1 and J usage is TRBJ2-3, with 12 positions matching TRBD2. CDR1 is SQVTM and CDR2 is ANQGSEA in the germline V gene. The V gene end was trimmed by 6 bases and the J gene end by 8 bases; junction bases not matched to a gene: 18. The CDR3 contains 17 residues. This chain's CDR3 is CSVLHEGLAGSFATQYF. The CDR3 DNA is TGCAGCGTGCTGCACGAGGGACTAGCGGGTTCATTCGCTACGCAGTATTTT.

The V gene is TRBV6-5, the J gene TRBJ1-6; no definite D call. CDR1 and CDR2 (germline): MNHEY, SVGAGI. V dropped 6 bases and J dropped 4 bases, with 10 bases sitting between them. The CDR3 runs 14 residues. CDR3 in DNA: TGTGCCAGCAGCGGGGAGGGTTATAATTCACCCCTCCACTTT. Residues: CASSGEGYNSPLHF.

J is TRBJ1-2 and V is TRBV27; D gene unclear. Germline V gene sequence: CDR1 MNHEY, CDR2 SMNVEV (reference sequence). V shed 5 bases and J shed 4 bases, with 11 bases lying between them. This CDR3 region has 13 residues. The CDR3 protein is CASSNGITYGYTF. The CDR3 DNA is TGTGCCAGCAGTAACGGGATCACCTATGGCTACACCTTC.

The V and J genes are TRBV9 and TRBJ1-5, with no clear D. CDR1 and CDR2 from the germline V gene are SGDLS and YYNGEE. V was pared by 0 bases and J by 4 bases, with 8 bases between. This CDR3 comprises 14 residues. DNA for the CDR3: TGTGCCAGCAGCGTAGCACAGTCGAATCAGCCCCAGCATTTT. It translates to CASSVAQSNQPQHF.